This TCR beta chain is from a study of T cells in Graves' hyperthyroidism and ophthalmopathy. Findings and caveats of the study: Blood held most thyroid clonotypes expanded above 0.001 frequency.

Amplified TCR beta CDR3 regions came from RNA transcripts. HTBI primers were used for first-round RT-PCR of the TCR CDR3. TCRdb ran MiXCR on the multiplex PCR reads and lists one entry per CDR3 protein. This table has just over 550,000 distinct CDR3 sequences, 35% to 55% appearing once. Stability of Graves' hyperthyroidism was defined as absent ophthalmopathy progression within 18 months. Pregnant or lactating patients were excluded, as were those with uncontrolled infection or other autoimmune disease. Every diagnosis used clinical symptoms, serum thyroxine and TRAb, thyroid ultrasound and orbital computed tomography. CDR1 and CDR2 (germline): SGHTA, FQGNSA. The CDR3 has 14 amino acids. This clonotype was recorded once. Its antigen remains unknown. Being one base from a much bigger clone, this may be a read error.

The clonotype was recovered from a woman under 30 with Graves' hyperthyroidism. V usage is TRBV7-2 and J usage is TRBJ1-4; D gene uncertain. The sample consisted of peripheral blood or thyroid tissue (not recorded which). The CDR3, as DNA: TGTGCCAGCAGCTTACACGACATTGACGAAAAACTGCTTTTT. Protein sequence: CASSLHDIDEKLLF.